These 29 T cell receptor beta chains were sequenced from one sample in a study of patients and donors after allogeneic stem cell transplantation. TCRdb reprocessed the RT-PCR reads with MiXCR, giving one entry per CDR3 protein. This table holds some 150,000 distinct CDR3 sequences, roughly 35% found once. Material for sequencing was blood, either unsorted or a sorted T cell fraction (not recorded which). These receptors were obtained from a human donor who was either an allogeneic HSCT recipient or a stem cell or donor lymphocyte infusion donor (not recorded which). It is not recorded whose cells these are; they may come from a transplant donor.

The CDR3 region has the DNA TGTGCCAGCAGCTTCCGGGCAGGGGGAGAAGCTTTCTTT. It codes for CASSFRAGGEAFF. The chain joins TRBV11-2 to TRBJ1-1, with 7 nucleotides matching TRBD1. This CDR3 is 13 amino acids long. Germline CDR1 and CDR2: SGHAT and FQNNGV. V dropped 3 bases and J dropped 8; count of bases not matched to a gene: 6.

The sample holds a few counts of this clonotype. The chain employs TRBV5-1 and TRBJ1-1, with TRBD1 matching 8 bases. The V gene end was trimmed by 5 bases and the J gene end by 3 bases; junction bases not matched to a gene: 9. The CDR3 runs to 15 residues. Per germline, CDR1 SGHRS and CDR2 YFSETQ. The CDR3 spells CASSRQGREDTEAFF. The CDR3, as DNA: TGCGCCAGCAGTCGACAGGGGAGGGAGGACACTGAAGCTTTCTTT.

The chain employs TRBV27 and TRBJ1-6; TRBD1 matches 8 bases. The V segment lost 2 bases and the J segment 11 bases; nucleotides outside the gene matches: 5. Germline assignment: CDR1 MNHEY and CDR2 SMNVEV (reference sequence). This CDR3 has 14 residues. CDR3 protein: CASSLRQGAAPLHF. The CDR3 DNA reads as TGTGCCAGCAGTTTAAGGCAGGGGGCTGCACCCCTCCACTTT.

This sequence joins TRBV29-1 and TRBJ1-2, with D unclear. Germline CDR1 reads SQVTM; CDR2 reads ANQGSEA. V was clipped by 6 bases and J by 2 bases, with 13 bases between them. CDR3 length: 13 residues. The CDR3 nucleotides read TGCAGCGTCCCTCCCGAGGGCAACTATGGCTACACCTTC. Its protein product is CSVPPEGNYGYTF.

This clonotype was seen a few times. The gene calls are TRBV3-1 and TRBJ2-5; 8 bases line up with TRBD2. This CDR3 comprises 17 residues. Trimming removed 4 bases from V and 5 bases from J; junction bases left unmatched: 15. CDR1 is LGHDT, CDR2 YNNKEL, per germline (reference sequence). CDR3 DNA: TGTGCCAGCAGCCTCGACTGGGCGGGGGGTAGGCGGGAGACCCAGTACTTC. Amino acids: CASSLDWAGGRRETQYF.

This clonotype has a handful of counts. The genes are TRBV9 and TRBJ1-5; the D gene is possibly TRBD1 (6 bases). V was pared by 2 bases and J by 6 bases, with 9 bases between. Germline assignment: CDR1 SGDLS and CDR2 YYNGEE. This CDR3 has 13 amino acids. Here the CDR3 reads CASSVSGAQPQHF. The CDR3 nucleotides are TGTGCCAGCAGCGTCTCAGGGGCTCAGCCCCAGCATTTT.

The chain couples TRBV6-2 or TRBV6-3 to TRBJ1-2; D is uncertain. V lost 0 bases and J 8 bases, leaving 7 bases between the germline ends. Germline V gives CDR1 MNHEY, CDR2 SVGEGT. This CDR3 region has 12 residues. The CDR3 reads CASSYSIRGYTF. CDR3 DNA: TGTGCCAGCAGTTACTCTATAAGAGGCTACACCTTC.

The V gene is TRBV5-1, the J gene TRBJ1-1; D not certain. The length of the CDR3 is 12 residues. The germline CDR1 and CDR2 sequences are SGHRS and YFSETQ. V was cut by 6 bases and J by 3 bases, with 9 bases left in between. CDR3 amino acids: CASKRVDTEAFF. For the CDR3, the DNA is TGCGCCAGCAAGAGGGTGGACACTGAAGCTTTCTTT.

J is TRBJ2-7 and V is TRBV20-1; D is unclear. Deletions cut 6 bases from V and 7 bases from J, with 13 bases between. CDR3 length: 11 residues. Germline CDR1 is DFQATT and CDR2 is SNEGSKA (reference sequence). The CDR3 DNA follows: TGCAGTGCCCAGGAGCCCGGGGAGCAGTACTTC. Translated, it gives CSAQEPGEQYF.

Only a few counts were recorded for this clonotype. This chain connects TRBV25-1 to TRBJ2-5; D unresolved. From germline, CDR1 is MGHDK and CDR2 SYGVNS. Trimming removed 2 bases from V and 4 bases from J, with 2 bases in between. The CDR3 length is 11 residues. The CDR3 protein is CASSEGETQYF. CDR3 in DNA: TGTGCCAGCAGTGAAGGAGAGACCCAGTACTTC.

This chain connects TRBV7-9 to TRBJ2-5; 9 bases align to TRBD1. The V gene's germline CDR1 is SEHNR and CDR2 FQNEAQ (reference sequence). The CDR3 loop spans 15 amino acids. V gave up 4 bases and J gave up 0 bases; unmatched junction bases: 3. The CDR3 nucleotides read TGTGCCAGCAGCTGGGACAGGGAACACCAAGAGACCCAGTACTTC. Its protein is CASSWDREHQETQYF.

The V and J genes are TRBV3-1 and TRBJ2-1; 10 bases are a match to TRBD2. The CDR3 extends over 14 amino acids. The ends lost 2 bases at V and 5 bases at J; junction bases unmatched: 0. Germline V gene lookup returns CDR1 LGHDT and CDR2 YNNKEL (reference sequence). The CDR3 bases are TGTGCCAGCAGCCAACTAGCGGGGGACAATGAGCAGTTCTTC. It specifies CASSQLAGDNEQFF.

This chain connects TRBV25-1 to TRBJ2-3; D perhaps matches TRBD1 (5 bases). This CDR3 has 15 amino acids. CDR1 is MGHDK and CDR2 is SYGVNS in the germline V gene. Between the trimmed V and J ends, which lost 1 base and 1 base, there was a span of 9 bases. The CDR3 loop reads CASSESGWGTDTQYF. The CDR3 nucleotides are TGTGCCAGCAGTGAATCAGGGTGGGGCACAGATACGCAGTATTTT. Combining the CDR3 with reference TRBV25-1 and TRBJ2-3 gives the whole variable domain EADIYQTPRYLVIGTGKKITLECSQTMGHDKMYWYQQDPGMELHLIHYSYGVNSTEKGDLSSESTVSRIRTEHFPLTLESARPSHTSQYLCASSESGWGTDTQYFGPGTRLTVL.

The chain is built from TRBV20-1 and TRBJ1-1; possible D gene TRBD1, 6 bases. The ends were cut back, 1 base at V and 5 bases at J, with 14 bases in the middle. The length of the CDR3 is 14 residues. Germline lookup yields CDR1 DFQATT and CDR2 SNEGSKA (reference sequence). The CDR3 bases are TGCAGTGCTAGAGGATGGGGGCAGGGGACTGAAGCTTTCTTT. Translating gives CSARGWGQGTEAFF.

This clonotype was found a few times. The chain uses TRBV6-5 and TRBJ1-2, with 7 bases aligning to TRBD1. Looked up from germline, CDR1 is MNHEY and CDR2 is SVGAGI. The CDR3 spans 12 residues. After removal of 6 bases from V and 7 bases from J, the junction contained 5 bases not matched to a gene. CDR3 nucleotides: TGTGCCAGCAGCCCTAGACAGGGTGGCTACACCTTC. It codes for CASSPRQGGYTF.

This clonotype showed up just a few times. CDR3 coding DNA: TGTGCCAGCAGCCTGGGACAGGAACGATATAGCAATCAGCCCCAGCATTTT. Translating it yields CASSLGQERYSNQPQHF. The J gene is TRBJ1-5, the V gene TRBV7-2, with 8 bases matching TRBD1. This CDR3 comprises 17 residues. V trimming: 5 bases; J trimming: 0 bases; junction bases outside the gene matches: 9. Germline V CDR1 and CDR2: SGHTA, FQGNSA.

This rearrangement joins TRBV28 to TRBJ2-3; D gene ambiguous. V lost 3 bases and J lost 4, with 8 bases in between. In germline, CDR1 is MDHEN, CDR2 SYDVKM. The CDR3 is 13 residues long. CDR3 nucleotide sequence: TGTGCCAGCAGTTTTGATCCCGCAGATACGCAGTATTTT. Translating it yields CASSFDPADTQYF.

The chain combines TRBV12-3 or TRBV12-4 with TRBJ1-3; D perhaps matches TRBD1 (5 bases). The V and J ends lost 5 bases and 0 bases respectively, with 11 bases between them. The CDR3 has 15 amino acids. CDR3: CASSPQATSGNTIYF. In DNA form, the CDR3 reads TGTGCCAGCAGTCCACAGGCCACCTCTGGAAACACCATATATTTT.

This clonotype occurred a few times. This rearrangement joins TRBV5-1 to TRBJ1-5, with D possibly being TRBD1 (6 bases). CDR3 size: 15 residues. Germline V gene data show CDR1 as SGHRS and CDR2 as YFSETQ. Trimming took 1 base from V and 1 from J, leaving 9 bases between them. This chain's CDR3 is CASSLRGASNQPQHF. In DNA, the CDR3 is TGCGCCAGCAGCTTGCGGGGGGCCAGCAATCAGCCCCAGCATTTT.

V is TRBV6-5 and J is TRBJ2-1; D not certain. The germline V gene encodes CDR1 MNHEY and CDR2 SVGAGI. The CDR3 has 14 amino acids. The V end lost 4 bases, the J end lost 6 bases, and 13 bases lay between the germline ends. CDR3 sequence: CASSWAGYSNEQFF. CDR3 nucleotide sequence: TGTGCCAGCAGTTGGGCCGGATACTCCAATGAGCAGTTCTTC.

This chain links TRBV20-1 with TRBJ2-1; D unclear. V lost 3 bases and J 4 bases, leaving 4 bases between the germline ends. CDR1 is DFQATT, CDR2 SNEGSKA, per germline (reference sequence). The CDR3 consists of 11 residues. The CDR3 DNA is TGCAGTGCTAGGGAGTACAATGAGCAGTTCTTC. Its protein is CSAREYNEQFF.

The chain links TRBV11-2 to TRBJ1-4; D gene ambiguous. The germline gives CDR1 SGHAT, CDR2 FQNNGV. Trimming pared 5 bases from V and 4 bases from J, leaving 8 bases between. This CDR3 region has 13 residues. DNA for the CDR3: TGTGCCAGCAGCCCGGAGAATAATGAAAAACTGTTTTTT. Amino acids: CASSPENNEKLFF.

This clonotype has just a few counts. This chain connects TRBV12-3 or TRBV12-4 to TRBJ2-3, with D unresolved. The CDR3 totals 14 residues. The V and J ends lost 10 bases and 1 base respectively, with 15 bases between them. The CDR3 nucleotides read TGTGCCAAACGAAGTTGGCCTGGCACAGATACGCAGTATTTT. Translating gives CAKRSWPGTDTQYF.

The chain recombines TRBV4-3 with TRBJ1-4; 10 bases are a match to TRBD1. The ends lost 0 bases at V and 10 bases at J; junction bases unmatched: 5. The CDR3 is 15 amino acids. Looked up from germline, CDR1 is LGHNA and CDR2 is YSLEER. This CDR3 reads CASSQDGTGVGKLFF. CDR3 bases: TGCGCCAGCAGCCAAGATGGGACAGGGGTGGGAAAACTGTTTTTT.

This clonotype was picked up many times. The rearrangement links TRBV12-3 or TRBV12-4 to TRBJ1-5; 9 nucleotides match TRBD1. The CDR3 covers 14 residues. The trim removed 5 bases at V and 4 bases at J, leaving 3 bases unmatched. The DNA of the CDR3 is TGTGCCAGCAGTCCCGACAGGGGGAATCAGCCCCAGCATTTT. This gives the protein CASSPDRGNQPQHF.

The chain uses TRBV20-1 and TRBJ1-2; D is perhaps TRBD1 (5 bases). The V end was cut by 6 bases, the J end by 3 bases, with 11 bases between. In germline, CDR1 is DFQATT, CDR2 SNEGSKA (reference sequence). The CDR3 is made up of 12 amino acids. CDR3 sequence reads: CSAPRDYYGYTF. The DNA for the CDR3 is TGCAGTGCACCACGGGACTACTATGGCTACACCTTC.

The chain couples TRBV28 to TRBJ1-2; D uncertain. Trimming shortened V by 6 bases and J by 2 bases, and 13 bases separated the two germline ends. Germline V gives CDR1 MDHEN, CDR2 SYDVKM. This CDR3 has 14 amino acids. Written as DNA, the CDR3 is TGTGCCAGCAGCCCCCCGGCTACCAACTATGGCTACACCTTC. It codes for CASSPPATNYGYTF.

V and J are TRBV7-2 and TRBJ1-5; 7 positions match TRBD1. Germline V gives CDR1 SGHTA, CDR2 FQGNSA. The CDR3 runs 14 residues. V lost 1 base and J lost 7; bases outside the gene matches: 4. This CDR3 is CASSLVGRGQPQHF. In nucleotides, the CDR3 is TGTGCCAGCAGCTTAGTGGGCAGGGGGCAGCCCCAGCATTTT.

The gene calls are TRBV5-1 and TRBJ1-1; maybe TRBD1 (5 bases). Trimming stripped 4 bases from V and 9 bases from J, with 16 bases between. Germline V CDR1 and CDR2: SGHRS, YFSETQ. This CDR3 is 13 amino acids long. Written as DNA, the CDR3 is TGCGCCAGCAGCCCCCCCCAGGGACGGCAAGCTTTCTTT. This sequence encodes CASSPPQGRQAFF.